This is a list of T cell receptor beta chains from one sample in a study of cytomegalovirus exposure and HLA in healthy donors. This table comes from immunoSEQ multiplex PCR, and its TCRdb copy is limited to in-frame clones, with some not included. Of some 150,000 clones in the sample, roughly 80% were seen once. Sequences were obtained from PBMCs. The source of these receptors is a woman aged 45-65 years in good health and CMV-seronegative. The CDR3 runs from the conserved cysteine through the conserved F or W. Each record gives: V gene, D gene, J gene, clone size, CDR3 DNA, CDR3 protein. The D gene is left open where the match is weak. Rows may omit the clone size; those that give it use once, few, many or a size class.

>TRBV6-5|NA|TRBJ2-7|NA
TGTGCCAGCAGTCCCTTGGGCGCGACCTACGAGCAGTACTTC
CASSPLGATYEQYF
>TRBV2|NA|TRBJ2-3|NA
TGTGCCAGCATGGATCCCGAAAGGGGGGGACCAGATACGCAGTATTTT
CASMDPERGGPDTQYF
>TRBV27|NA|TRBJ2-5|NA
TGTGCCAGCAGTTCTAGGGCCTGGGGCGTCCAAGAGACCCAGTACTTC
CASSSRAWGVQETQYF
>TRBV6-5|TRBD1|TRBJ2-7|NA
TGTGCCAGCAGGGCCGGGACAGGGGGGCTCTACGAGCAGTACTTC
CASRAGTGGLYEQYF
>TRBV4-1|NA|TRBJ2-7|NA
TGCGCCAGCAGCCAAGTCACAGGCGGGACCTCCTACGAGCAGTACTTC
CASSQVTGGTSYEQYF
>TRBV4-1|NA|TRBJ1-3|NA
TGCGCCAGCAGCCAAGACGTTGGGGGCGCGGGTGGAAACACCATATATTTT
CASSQDVGGAGGNTIYF
>TRBV25-1|NA|TRBJ2-3|NA
TGTGCCAGCAGTGAATTCGGGGAAGTCTTTAGCACAGATACGCAGTATTTT
CASSEFGEVFSTDTQYF
>TRBV11-3|NA|TRBJ2-7|NA
TGTGCCAGCAGCCCCTCGGGGGACTCCTACGAGCAGTACTTC
CASSPSGDSYEQYF
>TRBV28|NA|TRBJ1-1|NA
TGTGCCGTAGGGGTACCTATGAACACTGAAGCTTTCTTT
CAVGVPMNTEAFF
>TRBV5-8|TRBD1|TRBJ2-5|NA
TGTGCCAGCAGCCACACAGGGGGGGAGACCCAGTACTTC
CASSHTGGETQYF
>TRBV18|NA|TRBJ2-7|NA
TGTGCCAGCTCCCCGGCGAGCGGTTCCTACGAGCAGTACTTC
CASSPASGSYEQYF
>TRBV7-2|NA|TRBJ2-7|NA
TGTGCCAGCAGCTTAACTCCAGGGTTGACCTACGAGCAGTACTTC
CASSLTPGLTYEQYF
>TRBV7-2|TRBD1|TRBJ2-2|NA
TGTGCCAGCAATAGGGACAGAGCCGGGGAGCTGTTTTTT
CASNRDRAGELFF
>TRBV10-3|NA|TRBJ2-1|NA
TGTGCCATCAGTGAACGGGGGAATGAGCAGTTCTTC
CAISERGNEQFF
>TRBV19|NA|TRBJ2-5|NA
TGTGCCAGCAGCCCCACGGCGGGGGCCGGGGAGACCCAGTACTTC
CASSPTAGAGETQYF
>TRBV28|TRBD1|TRBJ2-7|NA
TGTGCCAGCAGAGGACAGGGCGACTACGAGCAGTACTTC
CASRGQGDYEQYF
>TRBV7-9|NA|TRBJ2-5|NA
TGTGCCAGCAGCTCAAGCACAGGGAGAGAGACCCAGTACTTC
CASSSSTGRETQYF
>TRBV29-1|TRBD2|TRBJ2-4|few
TGCAGCGCCCGGACTAGCGGGGGACTGAAAAACATTCAGTACTTC
CSARTSGGLKNIQYF
>TRBV19|NA|TRBJ2-3|NA
TGTGCCAGTAGTCTCCTCAGGGGTGAGGGCACAGATACGCAGTATTTT
CASSLLRGEGTDTQYF
>TRBV19|TRBD1|TRBJ1-6|NA
TGTGCCAGTACCTCACAGGGGACGGGTAATTCACCCCTCCACTTT
CASTSQGTGNSPLHF
>TRBV18|TRBD1|TRBJ1-5|NA
TGTGCCAGCTCAACAGGGGGTAATCAGCCCCAGCATTTT
CASSTGGNQPQHF
>TRBV7-2|TRBD1|TRBJ2-1|NA
TGTGCCAGCAGCTCCGGGACAGGGCGCGGGGTTGAGCAGTTCTTC
CASSSGTGRGVEQFF
>TRBV5-4|TRBD2|TRBJ2-1|NA
TGTGCCAGCAGCTTGGAAACTAGCGGCTACAATGAGCAGTTCTTC
CASSLETSGYNEQFF
>TRBV11-3|NA|TRBJ1-1|NA
TGTGCCAGCAGCTTAGCCGCGCGGGGGGAGGCTTTCTTT
CASSLAARGEAFF
>TRBV29-1|NA|TRBJ1-1|NA
TGCAGCGTGGGGGGGCAGATAGCTTTCTTT
CSVGGQIAFF